Below, one TCR beta chain is given with its context. Its antigen is not identified. The record originates from a study of a mutant IDH1 vaccine in newly diagnosed glioma. Study information: Vaccines began 4-6 weeks after radiotherapy alone, or with temozolomide cycles.

Repertoires were generated with immunoSEQ multiplex PCR, while TCRdb's copy carries only in-frame clones and drops some. In the table there are roughly 70,000 clones, 84% of which are singletons. Time point defined: week 11, during vaccination. Every single dose of the vaccine, 300 ug of mutant IDH1 20-mer peptide, came with topical imiquimod. Deletions cut 2 bases from V and 9 bases from J, with 6 bases between. CDR1 is SGHTS, CDR2 YDEGEE, per germline. This CDR3 has 11 amino acids. This TCR was recovered from a woman between 50 and 59 years old with glioma. This chain joins TRBV5-8 and TRBJ1-5; D unclear. The sequenced sample was PBMCs, obtained from a glioma patient whose treatment included an IDH1 peptide vaccine. CDR3 sequence: CASSLVGPQHF. Here the CDR3 DNA reads TGTGCCAGCAGCTTAGTGGGGCCCCAGCATTTT.